A single sample is the source of the 25 T cell receptor beta chains below, sequenced in a study of blood T cell repertoires in COVID-19. Some clones are missing from TCRdb's copy, which holds only in-frame ones; the method was immunoSEQ multiplex PCR. The sample holds 100,000 to 150,000 clones; around nine tenths are singletons and the top ten take less than 2.5%. The sequencing sample was made of PBMCs or T cells enriched from blood (not recorded which). These receptors all come from a woman between 45 and 60 years old who had recovered from COVID-19.

The gene calls are TRBV6-5 and TRBJ2-7; tentative D call: TRBD2 (5 bases). The CDR3 covers 14 residues. The germline gives CDR1 MNHEY, CDR2 SVGAGI. V dropped 6 bases and J dropped 2 bases, with 14 bases sitting between them. The CDR3: CASSRMTGTYEQYF. The DNA of the CDR3 is TGTGCCAGCAGCCGTATGACGGGAACCTACGAGCAGTACTTC.

The chain carries TRBV11-2 and TRBJ1-3, with unresolved D. There are 12 residues in the CDR3. The V and J ends lost 6 bases and 3 bases respectively, with 6 bases between them. CDR1 and CDR2 from the germline V gene are SGHAT and FQNNGV. The CDR3 loop reads CASRSGGNTIYF. CDR3 sequence (DNA): TGTGCCAGCAGGTCGGGTGGAAACACCATATATTTT.

This clone was seen once. This rearrangement joins TRBV6-5 to TRBJ1-5; D might be TRBD1 (5 bases). The germline V gene has CDR1 MNHEY and CDR2 SVGAGI. V was cut by 3 bases and J by 7 bases, with 13 bases left in between. CDR3 length equals 14 residues. CDR3 sequence reads: CASSYSGFHQPQHF. The CDR3 DNA follows: TGTGCCAGCAGTTATTCAGGGTTCCACCAGCCCCAGCATTTT.

The gene calls are TRBV27 and TRBJ2-7; D gene unclear. The V end lost 1 base, the J end lost 3 bases, and 4 bases lay between the germline ends. CDR3 length: 12 residues. CDR1 is MNHEY and CDR2 is SMNVEV in the germline V gene (reference sequence). The CDR3 spells CASSLFGYEQYF. In DNA form, the CDR3 reads TGTGCCAGCAGTTTATTCGGCTACGAGCAGTACTTC.

V gene TRBV7-9 combines with J gene TRBJ2-5, with D perhaps TRBD1 (5 bases). This CDR3 has 15 residues. V shed 5 bases and J shed 5 bases, with 18 bases lying between them. CDR1 and CDR2 from the germline V gene are SEHNR and FQNEAQ (reference sequence). The CDR3 loop is CASSDLSQVIETQYF. The CDR3 DNA follows: TGTGCCAGCAGCGATCTTTCACAGGTTATCGAGACCCAGTACTTC.

The V call is TRBV6-2 or TRBV6-3, the J call TRBJ2-1, with 7 bases fitting TRBD1. Germline V CDR1 and CDR2: MNHEY, SVGEGT. The CDR3 extends over 14 amino acids. After removal of 2 bases from V and 4 bases from J, the junction contained 2 bases not matched to a gene. The CDR3 region is CASSYQGVYNEQFF. In nucleotides, the CDR3 is TGTGCCAGCAGTTACCAGGGGGTGTACAATGAGCAGTTCTTC.

The rearrangement joins TRBV7-9 to TRBJ1-2; 7 nucleotides line up with TRBD1. Germline V gives CDR1 SEHNR, CDR2 FQNEAQ (reference sequence). The V and J ends lost 5 bases and 3 bases, in that order; junction bases with no gene match: 9. The CDR3 consists of 15 residues. The CDR3: CASSPQGTPYYGYTF. CDR3 in DNA: TGTGCCAGCAGCCCACAGGGGACCCCTTACTATGGCTACACCTTC. The full variable domain, in which reference TRBV7-9 and TRBJ1-2 provide the parts outside the CDR3, is DTGVSQNPRHKITKRGQNVTFRCDPISEHNRLYWYRQTLGQGPEFLTYFQNEAQLEKSRLLSDRFSAERPKGSFSTLEIQRTEQGDSAMYLCASSPQGTPYYGYTFGSGTRLTVV.

The chain combines TRBV11-3 with TRBJ2-7; 11 nucleotides align to TRBD1. The CDR3 loop spans 16 amino acids. Germline CDR1 and CDR2: SGHNT and YENEEA. V dropped 4 bases and J dropped 0; count of bases not matched to a gene: 5. The CDR3 is CASSWTGGSGSYEQYF. In DNA, the CDR3 is TGTGCCAGCAGCTGGACAGGGGGCTCGGGCTCCTACGAGCAGTACTTC.

The chain couples TRBV11-3 to TRBJ2-3; 12 nucleotides line up with TRBD2. Germline V CDR1 and CDR2: SGHNT, YENEEA. J was trimmed by 2 bases and V by 3 bases; bases with no gene match: 15. This CDR3 has 20 amino acids. The chain's CDR3 is CASSFSPTSGGETITDTQYF. The CDR3 nucleotides read TGTGCCAGCAGCTTTAGCCCGACTAGCGGGGGCGAGACGATCACAGATACGCAGTATTTT.

This clone was recorded a few times. The chain combines TRBV30 with TRBJ1-2; 8 bases fit TRBD1. Germline V lookup: CDR1 GTSNPN, CDR2 SVGIG (reference sequence). V shed 5 bases and J 8 bases; nucleotides not matched to a gene: 7. This CDR3 region has 12 residues. The CDR3: CAWDRGRDGYTF. CDR3 nucleotide sequence: TGTGCCTGGGACAGGGGTCGAGACGGCTACACCTTC.

The V call is TRBV27, the J call TRBJ2-3, with TRBD1 identical over 7 bases. There are 15 residues in the CDR3. Germline-derived CDR1 and CDR2 are MNHEY and SMNVEV (reference sequence). J lost 4 bases, V lost 6 bases, and 10 bases had no gene match. The CDR3 here is CASSTGDRIPDTQYF. Here the CDR3 DNA reads TGTGCCAGCAGCACAGGGGACCGCATTCCAGATACGCAGTATTTT.

The J gene is TRBJ2-3, the V gene TRBV7-3, with 10 bases identical to TRBD2. V was clipped by 5 bases and J by 7 bases; unmatched bases: 9. The CDR3 covers 15 residues. CDR1 and CDR2 from the germline V gene are SGHTA and FQGTGA. This CDR3 is CASSPISGGANTQYF. The CDR3 DNA sequence: TGTGCCAGCAGCCCAATCAGCGGGGGGGCAAATACGCAGTATTTT. The full variable domain, rest sourced from reference TRBV7-3 and TRBJ2-3, is GAGVSQTPSNKVTEKGKYVELRCDPISGHTALYWYRQSLGQGPEFLIYFQGTGAADDSGLPNDRFFAVRPEGSVSTLKIQRTERGDSAVYLCASSPISGGANTQYFGPGTRLTVL.

This clone was counted a few times. J is TRBJ1-2 and V is TRBV30; unclear D gene. CDR1 and CDR2 (germline): GTSNPN, SVGIG (reference sequence). The V end lost 7 bases, the J end lost 2 bases, and 20 bases lay between the germline ends. CDR3 length: 15 residues. CDR3 DNA sequence: TGTGCCTTCTTAGGTAGCTCCAGCTTCAACTATGGCTACACCTTC. Protein sequence: CAFLGSSSFNYGYTF.

The chain's CDR3 is CASSFRQGPNEKLFF. Written as DNA, the CDR3 is TGCGCCAGCAGCTTCCGACAGGGGCCTAATGAAAAACTGTTTTTT. The V and J genes are TRBV5-1 and TRBJ1-4; TRBD1 aligns across 8 bases. Germline trimming cut 2 bases from V and 3 bases from J; bases unmatched to any gene: 3. The CDR3 is 15 residues long. Germline V gene lookup returns CDR1 SGHRS and CDR2 YFSETQ.

The CDR3 loop reads CASTPNRGLGDGYTF. The DNA for the CDR3 is TGTGCCAGTACCCCTAACAGGGGGCTGGGGGATGGCTACACCTTC. The chain links TRBV19 to TRBJ1-2; 9 bases map to TRBD1. The CDR3 length is 15 residues. Germline CDR1 and CDR2: LNHDA and SQIVND (reference sequence). The V gene end was trimmed by 7 bases and the J gene end by 6 bases; junction bases not matched to a gene: 12.

This clone was found once. The CDR3 nucleotides read TGTGCCAGCAGACAACCCGACAGTGAAGCTTTCTTT. Its translation: CASRQPDSEAFF. The V call is TRBV12-3 or TRBV12-4, the J call TRBJ1-1; a weak D match, TRBD1 (5 bases). V was trimmed by 6 bases and J by 7 bases, leaving 12 bases between them. The CDR3 has 12 residues.

The CDR3 here is CASSESSGRGQETQYF. In nucleotides, the CDR3 is TGCGCCAGCAGTGAGTCGAGCGGGAGAGGCCAAGAGACCCAGTACTTC. The rearrangement uses TRBV10-1 and TRBJ2-5; 8 positions agree with TRBD2. Unmatched junction bases numbered 4, after V lost 0 bases and J lost 1 base. The CDR3 runs 16 residues. In germline, CDR1 is WNHNN, CDR2 SYGVQD (reference sequence).

The genes are TRBV7-2 and TRBJ1-1; D is ambiguous. Germline CDR1 and CDR2: SGHTA and FQGNSA. This CDR3 is built from 15 residues. Trimming removed 4 bases from V and 4 bases from J, with 16 bases in between. CDR3 in DNA: TGTGCCAGCAGCTCAGAGGGTGGGATGGCCACTGAAGCTTTCTTT. Protein: CASSSEGGMATEAFF.

The chain recombines TRBV19 with TRBJ2-7, with TRBD2 identical over 8 bases. Germline values: CDR1 LNHDA, CDR2 SQIVND (reference sequence). The CDR3 is made up of 16 amino acids. With V trimmed by 5 bases and J by 3 bases, 12 bases remained unmatched. The DNA of the CDR3 is TGTGCCAGTAGTCCCAAAGGGGCGGGGGGCCTCTACGAGCAGTACTTC. It codes for CASSPKGAGGLYEQYF.

The chain joins TRBV7-2 to TRBJ2-7, with a tentative D call TRBD2 (6 bases). Germline V gene sequence: CDR1 SGHTA, CDR2 FQGNSA. The V end was cut by 1 base, the J end by 1 base, with 8 bases between. The CDR3 sequence is 14 residues long. The CDR3 region is CASSLGGGSYEQYF. Here the CDR3 DNA reads TGTGCCAGCAGCTTAGGTGGGGGGTCCTACGAGCAGTACTTC.

The gene calls are TRBV18 and TRBJ2-7; D not resolved. V shed 2 bases and J shed 1 base, with 6 bases lying between them. Germline loops: CDR1 KGHSH, CDR2 LQKENI. This CDR3 is 13 amino acids long. The CDR3 spells CASSPSRSYEQYF. Written as DNA, the CDR3 is TGTGCCAGCTCACCAAGTCGGTCCTACGAGCAGTACTTC.

This clone was seen a single time. V and J are TRBV4-1 and TRBJ2-1; TRBD2 matches 13 bases. This CDR3 comprises 15 residues. Germline CDR1 and CDR2: MGHRA and YSYEKL. Unmatched junction bases numbered 11, after V lost 4 bases and J lost 14 bases. The CDR3 here is CASSRKLAGGFFKFF. The CDR3 DNA reads TGCGCCAGCAGCCGTAAACTAGCGGGGGGGTTTTTTAAGTTCTTC.

The chain recombines TRBV7-6 with TRBJ1-1; D not resolved. Trimming left V 2 bases short and J 1 base short, with 11 bases between. CDR3 length: 15 residues. Germline CDR1 is SGHVS and CDR2 is FNYEAQ. The DNA of the CDR3 is TGTGCCAGCAGCTTAAGAACCGGGAGGAACACTGAAGCTTTCTTT. Protein: CASSLRTGRNTEAFF.

The CDR3 coding sequence is TGTGCCAGCAGCTTGTCAGGGGGCCAGCCCCAGCATTTT. Translated, it gives CASSLSGGQPQHF. The chain uses TRBV7-2 and TRBJ1-5; 8 bases align to TRBD1. Per the germline V gene, CDR1 is SGHTA and CDR2 is FQGNSA. V lost 3 bases, J lost 7 bases, and 2 bases stayed unmatched. The CDR3 covers 13 residues.

The chain employs TRBV7-2 and TRBJ1-1; D may be TRBD1 (5 bases). Per germline, CDR1 SGHTA and CDR2 FQGNSA. Trimming pared 1 base from V and 0 bases from J, leaving 9 bases between. This CDR3 contains 15 residues. The chain's CDR3 is CASSLVQGMNTEAFF. The CDR3 coding sequence is TGTGCCAGCAGCTTAGTTCAGGGTATGAACACTGAAGCTTTCTTT.